The 13 T cell receptor beta chains reported below all come from one sample, sequenced in a study of blood T cell repertoires in COVID-19. Produced via immunoSEQ multiplex PCR; TCRdb's table is partial and in-frame only. The sample contains 130,000 or so clones, more than 60% of which appear only once. Sequenced sample: peripheral blood. The receptors here all came from a woman in her 70s with acute or convalescent COVID-19.

The chain links TRBV10-3 to TRBJ2-7; 8 nucleotides line up with TRBD1. Trimming removed 10 bases from V and 1 base from J; junction bases left unmatched: 18. The CDR3 loop spans 17 amino acids. Germline CDR1 is ENHRY and CDR2 is SYGVKD. The DNA for the CDR3 is TGTGCCAGTAAACCTGGACAGGGCGCCCCCCCGTCCTACGAGCAGTACTTC. Residues: CASKPGQGAPPSYEQYF.

CDR3 bases: TGTGCCAGCAGCTTCGCTCCGGGACAGGGGGCAGATACGCAGTATTTT. Amino acids: CASSFAPGQGADTQYF. V and J are TRBV11-2 and TRBJ2-3, with 11 bases matching TRBD1. The germline CDR1 and CDR2 sequences are SGHAT and FQNNGV. CDR3 length: 16 amino acids. V lost 3 bases to trimming and J lost 4 bases; unmatched junction nucleotides: 6.

This clone showed up many times. The chain links TRBV5-5 to TRBJ1-6, with a tentative D call TRBD1 (5 bases). CDR1 is SGHKS and CDR2 is YYEKEE in the germline V gene (reference sequence). V was pared by 4 bases and J by 0 bases, with 20 bases between. The CDR3 has 19 amino acids. In DNA, the CDR3 is TGTGCCAGCAGCCACTCTGGGGGGAGCCTTAGCTCCTATAATTCACCCCTCCACTTT. It specifies CASSHSGGSLSSYNSPLHF.

J is TRBJ1-1 and V is TRBV6-4; 8 nucleotides align to TRBD1. Trimming at V came to 7 bases and at J to 1 base, leaving 8 bases not matched to a gene. The CDR3 spans 15 residues. Germline assignment: CDR1 MRHNA and CDR2 SNTAGT. The CDR3, as DNA: TGTGCCAGCAAATTGACAGGGGAGGGGAACACTGAAGCTTTCTTT. Its translation: CASKLTGEGNTEAFF.

The CDR3 DNA reads TGTGCCAGCAGTCCCGGGACTAGCTTCTCCTACGAGCAGTACTTC. This gives the protein CASSPGTSFSYEQYF. The rearrangement links TRBV2 to TRBJ2-7, with 9 bases that match TRBD2. This CDR3 comprises 15 residues. The junction had 5 bases not matched to a gene; V was cut back by 5 bases and J by 0 bases. The germline V gene encodes CDR1 SNHLY and CDR2 FYNNEI.

Points on this clone: The same CDR3 also results from other DNA sequences found in this sample. V usage is TRBV12-3 or TRBV12-4 and J usage is TRBJ2-2; D gene ambiguous. Trimming took off 2 bases at V and 5 bases at J, with 6 bases between the two ends. The CDR3 is made up of 13 amino acids. Written as DNA, the CDR3 is TGTGCCAGCAGTTTAAGCCTTACCGGGGAGCTGTTTTTT. This sequence encodes CASSLSLTGELFF.

This chain uses TRBV27 with TRBJ2-1; 13 bases are a match to TRBD2. The CDR3 spans 17 residues. The germline V gene encodes CDR1 MNHEY and CDR2 SMNVEV (reference sequence). V was clipped by 7 bases and J by 2 bases; unmatched bases: 8. The CDR3 protein is CASTVLAGGLTYNEQFF. In nucleotides, the CDR3 is TGTGCCAGCACCGTACTAGCGGGGGGGCTTACCTACAATGAGCAGTTCTTC.

This chain connects TRBV11-3 to TRBJ2-2, with D possibly matching TRBD1 (6 bases). The CDR3 spans 13 residues. Trimming stripped 11 bases from V and 4 bases from J, with 14 bases between. Germline lookup yields CDR1 SGHNT and CDR2 YENEEA. This chain's CDR3 is CADHRGGTGELFF. The CDR3 DNA reads TGTGCCGACCATCGAGGGGGCACCGGGGAGCTGTTTTTT.

The rearrangement joins TRBV19 to TRBJ1-6; 7 bases fit TRBD1. J lost 3 bases, V lost 6 bases, and 11 bases had no gene match. The CDR3 extends over 17 amino acids. Per germline, CDR1 LNHDA and CDR2 SQIVND (reference sequence). CDR3 bases: TGTGCCAGTAGAGGGAGACAGGGTGGAAACTATAATTCACCCCTCCACTTT. It specifies CASRGRQGGNYNSPLHF. Looking up the rest from reference TRBV19 and TRBJ1-6 gives the full variable domain: DGGITQSPKYLFRKEGQNVTLSCEQNLNHDAMYWYRQDPGQGLRLIYYSQIVNDFQKGDIAEGYSVSREKKESFPLTVTSAQKNPTAFYLCASRGRQGGNYNSPLHFGNGTRLTVT.

Only one count was recorded for this clone. The chain has TRBV19 and TRBJ1-1; D remains unclear. The CDR3 extends over 14 amino acids. Germline V gene data show CDR1 as LNHDA and CDR2 as SQIVND (reference sequence). The V gene lost 9 bases and the J gene lost 3 bases, with 17 bases spanning the gap. The CDR3 DNA follows: TGTGCCAGCTTCAACCCGGGAGAGTACACTGAAGCTTTCTTT. Residues: CASFNPGEYTEAFF.

Here the CDR3 reads CASSQEGTPYGYTF. The CDR3 DNA reads TGTGCCAGCAGCCAAGAAGGGACACCCTATGGCTACACCTTC. This chain uses TRBV3-1 (or the pseudogene TRBV3-2) with TRBJ1-2; D might be TRBD1 (6 bases). Germline V gene sequence: CDR1 LGHDT, CDR2 YNNKEL (reference sequence). The CDR3 has 14 residues. The V end was cut by 0 bases, the J end by 4 bases, with 9 bases between.

This clone was counted a few times. The chain employs TRBV29-1 and TRBJ2-1; D gene uncertain. The CDR3 covers 13 residues. The V and J ends lost 6 bases and 4 bases respectively, with 13 bases between them. Germline V lookup: CDR1 SQVTM, CDR2 ANQGSEA. The CDR3 spells CSVVYSFYNEQFF. CDR3 in DNA: TGCAGCGTCGTCTACAGTTTTTACAATGAGCAGTTCTTC.

This clone was seen at least ten times. The V and J genes are TRBV5-1 and TRBJ2-7, with 11 bases identical to TRBD2. The CDR3 is 14 amino acids. The junction had 3 bases not matched to a gene; V was cut back by 4 bases and J by 3 bases. Germline V gene lookup returns CDR1 SGHRS and CDR2 YFSETQ. The CDR3 region is CASSPGTSGYEQYF. CDR3 sequence (DNA): TGCGCCAGCAGCCCCGGGACTAGCGGCTACGAGCAGTACTTC.